These 22 T cell receptor beta chains share one sample of origin, sequenced in a study of identical twins. From the 5' RACE reads, TCRdb called clonotypes with MiXCR, one entry per CDR3 protein. The profile shows some 900,000 distinct CDR3 sequences, more than 9% of them singletons. These same records also appear under a second study, on yellow fever vaccine responses in identical twins.

The sequenced sample consisted of PBMCs. All receptors come from a woman between 18 and 29 years old in good health.

Notes on this clonotype: A read error may explain this, as a much larger clone is one base away. The rearrangement joins TRBV12-3 or TRBV12-4 to TRBJ2-3; D is unclear. This CDR3 comprises 14 residues. V lost 4 bases and J 2 bases, leaving 10 bases between the germline ends. CDR3 protein: CASSSSSTTDTQYF. The CDR3 DNA reads as TGTGCCAGCAGTTCCTCCAGTACCACAGATACGCAGTATTTT.

There are a few counts of this clonotype. J is TRBJ2-6 and V is TRBV20-1; D is tentatively TRBD1 or TRBD2 (6 bases each). This CDR3 is 16 amino acids long. The germline V and J ends were trimmed by 5 bases and 0 bases, with 14 bases remaining between them. Germline V gives CDR1 DFQATT, CDR2 SNEGSKA (reference sequence). In DNA, the CDR3 is TGCAGTGCTCTAGGGGGGAGTGACTCTGGGGCCAACGTCCTGACTTTC. It is translated as CSALGGSDSGANVLTF.

The V gene is TRBV28, the J gene TRBJ2-7; tentatively, D is TRBD1 (5 bases). Germline lookup yields CDR1 MDHEN and CDR2 SYDVKM. V was cut by 5 bases and J by 2 bases, with 13 bases left in between. The CDR3 is made up of 14 amino acids. The CDR3: CASSPQGFPYEQYF. The CDR3 nucleotides are TGTGCCAGCAGTCCTCAGGGTTTTCCCTACGAGCAGTACTTC.

The chain combines TRBV20-1 with TRBJ1-4; D not certain. The CDR3 runs 13 residues. V lost 5 bases and J 7 bases, leaving 14 bases between the germline ends. Per germline, CDR1 DFQATT and CDR2 SNEGSKA (reference sequence). The CDR3 spells CSAPNREGEKLFF. In DNA, the CDR3 is TGCAGTGCTCCCAATCGAGAGGGTGAAAAACTGTTTTTT.

This clonotype was seen more than once but under ten times. V is TRBV20-1 and J is TRBJ2-3; 7 nucleotides line up with TRBD2. Germline V lookup: CDR1 DFQATT, CDR2 SNEGSKA (reference sequence). The CDR3 is 18 residues long. Unmatched junction bases numbered 12, after V lost 0 bases and J lost 0 bases. CDR3 residues: CSARDASGTYPSTDTQYF. DNA for the CDR3: TGCAGTGCTAGAGATGCAAGCGGGACCTACCCGAGCACAGATACGCAGTATTTT.

This clonotype was seen a few times. The chain uses TRBV7-9 and TRBJ2-2, with D perhaps TRBD1 (6 bases). Germline CDR1 and CDR2: SEHNR and FQNEAQ (reference sequence). With 5 bases removed from V and 5 bases from J, the gap between germline ends came to 15 bases. The CDR3 contains 15 residues. The CDR3 loop is CASSHDRPGTGELFF. The CDR3 DNA is TGTGCCAGCAGCCACGACAGGCCCGGTACCGGGGAGCTGTTTTTT.

V is TRBV11-1 and J is TRBJ1-2; D not resolved. The V gene's germline CDR1 is SGHAT and CDR2 FQDESV (reference sequence). The length of the CDR3 is 15 residues. The germline V and J ends were trimmed by 0 bases and 4 bases, with 12 bases remaining between them. The CDR3 loop reads CASSLAAPSGYGYTF. In DNA, the CDR3 is TGTGCCAGCAGCTTAGCCGCGCCCTCGGGCTATGGCTACACCTTC. The full variable domain, rest sourced from reference TRBV11-1 and TRBJ1-2, is EAEVAQSPRYKITEKSQAVAFWCDPISGHATLYWYRQILGQGPELLVQFQDESVVDDSQLPKDRFSAERLKGVDSTLKIQPAELGDSAMYLCASSLAAPSGYGYTFGSGTRLTVV.

The chain has TRBV7-2 and TRBJ1-2; D is ambiguous. CDR3 length equals 15 residues. Trimming took off 3 bases at V and 4 bases at J, with 15 bases between the two ends. The germline V gene encodes CDR1 SGHTA and CDR2 FQGNSA. CDR3 coding DNA: TGTGCCAGCAGCTTTAACAGCTTTCCTACCTATGGCTACACCTTC. This translates into CASSFNSFPTYGYTF.

There are a few counts of this clonotype. The rearrangement links TRBV7-9 to TRBJ1-4, with D uncertain. The germline V gene encodes CDR1 SEHNR and CDR2 FQNEAQ (reference sequence). This CDR3 has 15 residues. Trimming cost V 5 bases and J 1 base, with 11 bases left between them. The CDR3 DNA reads TGTGCCAGCAGCCTCTGGATGGGAACTAATGAAAAACTGTTTTTT. It is translated as CASSLWMGTNEKLFF. Full variable domain (remainder filled in from reference TRBV7-9 and TRBJ1-4): DTGVSQNPRHKITKRGQNVTFRCDPISEHNRLYWYRQTLGQGPEFLTYFQNEAQLEKSRLLSDRFSAERPKGSFSTLEIQRTEQGDSAMYLCASSLWMGTNEKLFFGSGTQLSVL.

This clonotype was seen a few times. This chain uses TRBV7-9 with TRBJ1-2; weak D call: TRBD1 (6 bases). Germline V lookup: CDR1 SEHNR, CDR2 FQNEAQ (reference sequence). Trimming shortened V by 5 bases and J by 7 bases, and 20 bases separated the two germline ends. The CDR3 loop spans 15 amino acids. CDR3 nucleotide sequence: TGTGCCAGCAGCCTCCGTCGATACAGGGATGGTGGCTACACCTTC. It specifies CASSLRRYRDGGYTF.

The gene calls are TRBV15 and TRBJ2-1; D might be TRBD1 (7 bases). V was shortened by 8 bases and J by 5 bases, with 13 bases between the two germline ends. This CDR3 is built from 13 residues. Germline V gene lookup returns CDR1 LNHNV and CDR2 YYDKDF (reference sequence). The CDR3 DNA reads as TGTGCCACCGGAGGGACAGAAGACAATGAGCAGTTCTTC. Protein sequence: CATGGTEDNEQFF.

The chain links TRBV11-1 to TRBJ2-5; D may match TRBD1 or TRBD2 (6 bases each). Trimming took 5 bases from V and 1 from J, leaving 23 bases between them. CDR3 length equals 18 residues. Germline V lookup: CDR1 SGHAT, CDR2 FQDESV (reference sequence). The CDR3 reads CASSRTAGLSGPQETQYF. In nucleotides, the CDR3 is TGTGCCAGCAGCCGGACAGCGGGCCTATCGGGTCCCCAAGAGACCCAGTACTTC.

The chain uses TRBV6-1 and TRBJ2-2, with 7 bases that match TRBD1. Trimming took 7 bases from V and 1 from J; bases not matched to a gene: 6. Germline CDR1 MNHNS, CDR2 SASEGT. CDR3 length: 15 residues. CDR3 region: CASKKSGGNTGELFF. The DNA for the CDR3 is TGTGCCAGCAAAAAATCAGGGGGGAACACCGGGGAGCTGTTTTTT.

This CDR3 reads CASSPFGTSAKPQETQYF. The CDR3 nucleotides read TGCGCCAGCAGCCCCTTCGGGACTAGCGCTAAGCCCCAAGAGACCCAGTACTTC. This chain uses TRBV4-1 with TRBJ2-5; 10 nucleotides line up with TRBD2. Trimming removed 4 bases from V and 1 base from J; junction bases left unmatched: 12. Germline lookup yields CDR1 MGHRA and CDR2 YSYEKL. The CDR3 is made up of 18 amino acids.

V gene TRBV29-1 combines with J gene TRBJ2-1; TRBD1 might be the D (5 bases). This CDR3 has 13 amino acids. V lost 2 bases and J 7 bases, leaving 12 bases between the germline ends. In germline, CDR1 is SQVTM, CDR2 ANQGSEA. CDR3 nucleotide sequence: TGCAGCGTTGAAAGTCTCAGGGCGAATGAGCAGTTCTTC. Residues: CSVESLRANEQFF.

This rearrangement joins TRBV28 to TRBJ2-3, with D possibly TRBD2 on 6 matching bases. This CDR3 contains 17 residues. V was shortened by 5 bases and J by 3 bases, with 21 bases between the two germline ends. CDR1 and CDR2 (germline): MDHEN, SYDVKM. This chain's CDR3 is CASSGQIADPMTDTQYF. The CDR3 DNA sequence: TGTGCCAGCAGTGGCCAAATAGCGGACCCCATGACAGATACGCAGTATTTT.

This clonotype has only a few counts. The V and J genes are TRBV7-9 and TRBJ2-5, with TRBD1 matching over 9 bases. Trimming removed 1 base from V and 5 bases from J; junction bases left unmatched: 8. This CDR3 contains 16 residues. Germline CDR1 SEHNR, CDR2 FQNEAQ (reference sequence). CDR3 sequence reads: CASSLVGDRDLETQYF. The CDR3 bases are TGTGCCAGCAGCTTAGTGGGGGACAGGGATTTGGAGACCCAGTACTTC. Filled out from reference TRBV7-9 and TRBJ2-5, the complete variable domain reads DTGVSQNPRHKITKRGQNVTFRCDPISEHNRLYWYRQTLGQGPEFLTYFQNEAQLEKSRLLSDRFSAERPKGSFSTLEIQRTEQGDSAMYLCASSLVGDRDLETQYFGPGTRLLVL.

This chain uses TRBV12-3 or TRBV12-4 with TRBJ2-3; D tentatively reads TRBD1 or TRBD2 (5 bases each). Trimming removed 5 bases from V and 2 bases from J, with 17 bases in between. The CDR3 extends over 16 amino acids. CDR3 sequence: CASSPGATGITDTQYF. In DNA form, the CDR3 reads TGTGCCAGCAGTCCCGGGGCGACGGGGATCACAGATACGCAGTATTTT.

The V and J genes are TRBV15 and TRBJ1-6; D ambiguous. V lost 8 bases and J lost 8, with 16 bases in between. The germline V gene has CDR1 LNHNV and CDR2 YYDKDF (reference sequence). The CDR3 loop spans 14 amino acids. This CDR3 reads CATSPGFRDSPLHF. The CDR3 nucleotides are TGTGCCACCTCACCGGGATTTAGGGATTCACCCCTCCACTTT.

Only a few counts were recorded for this clonotype. The V call is TRBV5-1, the J call TRBJ2-1, with D maybe TRBD2 (6 bases). The V and J ends lost 3 bases and 2 bases respectively, with 15 bases between them. There are 16 residues in the CDR3. Germline V gives CDR1 SGHRS, CDR2 YFSETQ. CDR3: CASSSYVSGPYNEQFF. The DNA for the CDR3 is TGCGCCAGCAGCTCGTATGTTAGCGGACCCTACAATGAGCAGTTCTTC.

This clonotype has ten or more counts. The gene calls are TRBV5-1 and TRBJ2-3, with D perhaps TRBD1 or TRBD2 (5 bases each). Germline V gene sequence: CDR1 SGHRS, CDR2 YFSETQ. The CDR3 consists of 15 residues. Trimming took off 4 bases at V and 0 bases at J, with 12 bases between the two ends. The CDR3 loop is CASSRDPASTDTQYF. CDR3 DNA sequence: TGCGCCAGCAGCCGGGACCCCGCGAGCACAGATACGCAGTATTTT. Filled out from reference TRBV5-1 and TRBJ2-3, the complete variable domain reads KAGVTQTPRYLIKTRGQQVTLSCSPISGHRSVSWYQQTPGQGLQFLFEYFSETQRNKGNFPGRFSGRQFSNSRSEMNVSTLELGDSALYLCASSRDPASTDTQYFGPGTRLTVL.

This clonotype was counted between two and nine times. V and J are TRBV5-1 and TRBJ2-7; no reliable D call. The CDR3 extends over 14 amino acids. Germline lookup yields CDR1 SGHRS and CDR2 YFSETQ. Trimming stripped 4 bases from V and 1 base from J, with 12 bases between. CDR3 amino acids: CASSLSTLSYEQYF. The CDR3 DNA reads TGCGCCAGCAGCCTCTCAACGTTGTCCTACGAGCAGTACTTC.